The 2 T cell receptor beta chains listed next were all sequenced from one sample in a study of identical twins. TCRdb called the 5' RACE reads again in MiXCR, with one record for every CDR3 protein. The table includes approximately 550,000 distinct CDR3 sequences, about 20% detected once. This sample also belongs to another study, concerning yellow fever vaccine responses in identical twins.

The sequencing sample was made of CD4+ T cells sorted from blood. These receptor sequences come from a woman between 18 and 29 years old in good health.

The rearrangement joins TRBV2 to TRBJ2-1; D is uncertain. Per the germline V gene, CDR1 is SNHLY and CDR2 is FYNNEI. The CDR3 loop spans 14 amino acids. V dropped 6 bases and J dropped 0 bases, with 9 bases sitting between them. CDR3 in amino acids: CASRVASSYNEQFF. Written as DNA, the CDR3 is TGTGCCAGCAGGGTCGCTAGCTCCTACAATGAGCAGTTCTTC. The entire variable domain, with the rest obtained from reference TRBV2 and TRBJ2-1, is as follows: EPEVTQTPSHQVTQMGQEVILRCVPISNHLYFYWYRQILGQKVEFLVSFYNNEISEKSEIFDDQFSVERPDGSNFTLKIRSTKLEDSAMYFCASRVASSYNEQFFGPGTRLTVL.

The gene calls are TRBV11-2 and TRBJ2-1, with 14 bases aligning to TRBD2. The CDR3 contains 15 residues. V lost 2 bases to trimming and J lost 9 bases; unmatched junction nucleotides: 3. The germline V gene has CDR1 SGHAT and CDR2 FQNNGV. The CDR3 nucleotides are TGTGCCAGCAGCTTACCGGGACTAGCGGGAGCTGAGCAGTTCTTC. Its protein product is CASSLPGLAGAEQFF.